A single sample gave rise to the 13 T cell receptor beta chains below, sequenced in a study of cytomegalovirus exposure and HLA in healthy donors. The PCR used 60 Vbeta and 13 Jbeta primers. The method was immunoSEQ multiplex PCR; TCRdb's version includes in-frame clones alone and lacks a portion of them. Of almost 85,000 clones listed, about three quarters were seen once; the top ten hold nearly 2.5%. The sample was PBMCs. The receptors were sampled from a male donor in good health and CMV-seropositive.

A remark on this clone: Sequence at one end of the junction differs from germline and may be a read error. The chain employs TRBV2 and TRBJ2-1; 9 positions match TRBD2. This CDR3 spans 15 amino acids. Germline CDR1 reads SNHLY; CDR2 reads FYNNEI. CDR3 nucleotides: TGTGCCAGCAATGAAGCGGGAGGCTCCTACAATGAGCAGTTCTTC. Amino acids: CASNEAGGSYNEQFF.

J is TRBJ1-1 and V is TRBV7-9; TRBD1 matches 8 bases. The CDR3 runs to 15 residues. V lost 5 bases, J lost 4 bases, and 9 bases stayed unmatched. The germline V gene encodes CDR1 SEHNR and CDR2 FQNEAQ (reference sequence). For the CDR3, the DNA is TGTGCCAGCAGCATCCAACAGGGGGTGGGCACTGAAGCTTTCTTT. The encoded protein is CASSIQQGVGTEAFF.

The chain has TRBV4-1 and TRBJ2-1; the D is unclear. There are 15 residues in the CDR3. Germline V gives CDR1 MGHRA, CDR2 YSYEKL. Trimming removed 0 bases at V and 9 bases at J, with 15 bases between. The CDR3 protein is CASSQDIVGPGEQFF. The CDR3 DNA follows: TGCGCCAGCAGCCAAGATATAGTGGGCCCCGGTGAGCAGTTCTTC.

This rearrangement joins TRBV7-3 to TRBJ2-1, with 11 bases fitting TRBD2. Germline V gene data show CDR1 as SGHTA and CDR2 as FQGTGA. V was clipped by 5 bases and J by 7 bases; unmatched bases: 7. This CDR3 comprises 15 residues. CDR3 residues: CASSPTSGELNEQFF. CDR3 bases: TGTGCCAGCAGCCCGACTAGCGGGGAGCTTAATGAGCAGTTCTTC.

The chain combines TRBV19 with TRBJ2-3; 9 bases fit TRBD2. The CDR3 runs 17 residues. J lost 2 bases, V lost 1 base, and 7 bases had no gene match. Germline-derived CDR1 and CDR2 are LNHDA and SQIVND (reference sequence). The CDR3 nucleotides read TGTGCCAGTAGTATAGGTGCTAGCGGGAAATACACAGATACGCAGTATTTT. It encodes CASSIGASGKYTDTQYF.

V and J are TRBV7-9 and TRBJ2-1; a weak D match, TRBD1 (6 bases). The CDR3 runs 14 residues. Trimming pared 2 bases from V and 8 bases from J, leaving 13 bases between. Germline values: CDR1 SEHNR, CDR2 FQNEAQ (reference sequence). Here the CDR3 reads CASSLTRTEDEQFF. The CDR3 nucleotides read TGTGCCAGCAGCTTAACTCGGACAGAAGATGAGCAGTTCTTC.

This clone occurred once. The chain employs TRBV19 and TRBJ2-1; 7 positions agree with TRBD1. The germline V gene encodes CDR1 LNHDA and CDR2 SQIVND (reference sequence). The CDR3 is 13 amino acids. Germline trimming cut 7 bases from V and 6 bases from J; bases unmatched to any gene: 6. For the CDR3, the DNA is TGTGCCAGTACTAAGACAGGGAGCAATGAGCAGTTCTTC. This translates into CASTKTGSNEQFF.

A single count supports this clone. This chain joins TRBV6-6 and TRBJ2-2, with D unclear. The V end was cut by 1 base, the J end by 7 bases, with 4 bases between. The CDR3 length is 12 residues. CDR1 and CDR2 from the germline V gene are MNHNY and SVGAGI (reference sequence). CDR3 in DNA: TGTGCCAGCAGTTACTACGGCGGGGAGCTGTTTTTT. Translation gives CASSYYGGELFF.

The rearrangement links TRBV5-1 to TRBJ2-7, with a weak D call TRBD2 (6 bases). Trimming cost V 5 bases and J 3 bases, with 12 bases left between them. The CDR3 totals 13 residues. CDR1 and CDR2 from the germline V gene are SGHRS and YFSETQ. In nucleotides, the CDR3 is TGCGCCAGCAGGGGAATAGCGGACTACGAGCAGTACTTC. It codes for CASRGIADYEQYF.

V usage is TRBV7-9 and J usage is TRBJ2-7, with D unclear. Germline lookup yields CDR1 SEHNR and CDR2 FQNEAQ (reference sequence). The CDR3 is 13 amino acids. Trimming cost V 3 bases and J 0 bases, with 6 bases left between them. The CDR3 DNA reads TGTGCCAGCAGCTTTTCGAGCTCCTACGAGCAGTACTTC. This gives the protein CASSFSSSYEQYF.

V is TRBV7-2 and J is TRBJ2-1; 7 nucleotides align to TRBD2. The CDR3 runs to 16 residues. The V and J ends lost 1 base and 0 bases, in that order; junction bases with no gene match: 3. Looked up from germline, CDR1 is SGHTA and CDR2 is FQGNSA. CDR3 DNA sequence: TGTGCCAGCAGCTTAGACGGCGGGAGCTCCTACAATGAGCAGTTCTTC. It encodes CASSLDGGSSYNEQFF.

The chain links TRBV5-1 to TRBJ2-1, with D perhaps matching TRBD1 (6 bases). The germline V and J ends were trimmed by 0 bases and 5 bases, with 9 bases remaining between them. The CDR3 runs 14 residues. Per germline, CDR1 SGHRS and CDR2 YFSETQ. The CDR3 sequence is CASSLGQANNEQFF. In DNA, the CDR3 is TGCGCCAGCAGCTTGGGACAGGCCAACAATGAGCAGTTCTTC.

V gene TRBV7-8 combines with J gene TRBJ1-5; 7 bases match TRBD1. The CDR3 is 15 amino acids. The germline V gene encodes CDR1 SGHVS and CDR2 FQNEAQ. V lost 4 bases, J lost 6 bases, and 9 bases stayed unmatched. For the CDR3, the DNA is TGTGCCAGCAGCTCCCCGGGCAGGGGGAGTCAGCCCCAGCATTTT. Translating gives CASSSPGRGSQPQHF. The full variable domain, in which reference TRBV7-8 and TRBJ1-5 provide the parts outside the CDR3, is GAGVSQSPRYKVAKRGQDVALRCDPISGHVSLFWYQQALGQGPEFLTYFQNEAQLDKSGLPSDRFFAERPEGSVSTLKIQRTQQEDSAVYLCASSSPGRGSQPQHFGDGTRLSIL.